This TCR beta chain was captured in a study of persistence of HIV-infected CD4 T cells. This nonspecific control used anti-CD3/anti-CD28 bead stimulation of CD4+ T cells. Sorting of responding CD4+ T cells relied on upregulated CD40 ligand together with CD69. For at least 4 years, plasma HIV-1 RNA was undetectable (<50 copies/mL). With regard to this clone: Its target is unknown.

This was the immunoSEQ version 4 assay in survey mode. The repertoire was sequenced with immunoSEQ multiplex PCR; TCRdb's copy has only in-frame clones and lacks some. The profile shows around 40,000 clones, about 89% of them singletons. The CDR3 loop spans 16 amino acids. Looked up from germline, CDR1 is LNHDA and CDR2 is SQIVND (reference sequence). J gave up 3 bases and V 7 bases, and 12 bases lay outside the gene matches. This material consisted of CD4+ T cells sorted from PBMCs after roughly 18-hour stimulation, taken from a patient who received antiretroviral therapy. The sequence derives from an adult man with HIV who was CMV-seropositive. V usage is TRBV19 and J usage is TRBJ1-1, with 9 nucleotides matching TRBD1. In nucleotides, the CDR3 is TGTGCCAGTAAAAATAGTAACAGGGGGCAGCACACTGAAGCTTTCTTT. It encodes CASKNSNRGQHTEAFF.